These 30 T cell receptor beta chains were sequenced from one sample in a study of identical twins. TCRdb reprocessed the 5' RACE reads via MiXCR and lists one record per CDR3 protein. The repertoire has approximately 490,000 distinct CDR3 sequences, more than 20% of them found once; the top ten carry more than 0.4%. Separately, the same data were catalogued under a study of yellow fever vaccine responses in identical twins.

Material for sequencing was CD4+ T cells sorted from blood. Receptor source: a woman aged 18-30 years in good health.

The rearrangement joins TRBV6-5 to TRBJ2-2; 11 nucleotides match TRBD2. Germline CDR1 MNHEY, CDR2 SVGAGI. V lost 4 bases, J lost 7 bases, and 5 bases stayed unmatched. The CDR3 contains 15 residues. The CDR3 bases are TGTGCCAGCAGTTTAGTAGCGGGGGGGCTCGGGGAGCTGTTTTTT. Translating it yields CASSLVAGGLGELFF.

The CDR3 here is CATSDLGGTRGAFF. CDR3 in DNA: TGTGCCACCAGTGACCTCGGTGGGACACGAGGAGCTTTCTTT. The chain uses TRBV24-1 and TRBJ1-1, with D tentatively TRBD1 (6 bases). The CDR3 has 14 residues. CDR1 KGHDR and CDR2 SFDVKD come from the germline V gene. V lost 4 bases to trimming and J lost 10 bases, with 18 bases between them.

The chain is built from TRBV25-1 and TRBJ2-7; D gene uncertain. The V gene lost 1 base and the J gene lost 5 bases, with 12 bases spanning the gap. CDR3 size: 14 residues. The germline V gene encodes CDR1 MGHDK and CDR2 SYGVNS. The CDR3 bases are TGTGCCAGCAGTGAATCCGAAGGGCGGAACGAGCAGTACTTC. Protein product: CASSESEGRNEQYF.

The V gene is TRBV29-1, the J gene TRBJ2-3; possible D gene TRBD2, 7 bases. CDR1 and CDR2 (germline): SQVTM, ANQGSEA. The CDR3 is 14 amino acids. Trimming stripped 6 bases from V and 4 bases from J, with 17 bases between. Written as DNA, the CDR3 is TGCAGCGTCCATTTGGGGGCGGGGGCAGATACGCAGTATTTT. Encoded protein: CSVHLGAGADTQYF.

This chain connects TRBV7-2 to TRBJ2-7, with D maybe TRBD2 (6 bases). Germline CDR1 reads SGHTA; CDR2 reads FQGNSA. V lost 5 bases and J 1 base, leaving 15 bases between the germline ends. The CDR3 contains 15 residues. The CDR3 protein is CASSKRDSFSYEQYF. The CDR3 nucleotides read TGTGCCAGCAGCAAACGGGACTCATTTTCCTACGAGCAGTACTTC.

The chain couples TRBV20-1 to TRBJ2-3, with 8 bases that match TRBD2. V lost 6 bases to trimming and J lost 8 bases; unmatched junction nucleotides: 19. Germline lookup yields CDR1 DFQATT and CDR2 SNEGSKA (reference sequence). CDR3 length equals 16 residues. The CDR3 coding sequence is TGCAGTGCCGGGTTCTCGGGGGGGCCCTACATAGTTACGCAGTATTTT. Residues: CSAGFSGGPYIVTQYF.

The chain combines TRBV2 with TRBJ2-6; D might be TRBD1 (5 bases). V dropped 8 bases and J dropped 2 bases, with 7 bases sitting between them. The CDR3 sequence is 13 residues long. Germline-derived CDR1 and CDR2 are SNHLY and FYNNEI. CDR3 loop: CASAGTGANVLTF. CDR3 sequence (DNA): TGTGCCAGCGCAGGGACTGGGGCCAACGTCCTGACTTTC. Full variable domain (outside the CDR3, taken from reference TRBV2 and TRBJ2-6): EPEVTQTPSHQVTQMGQEVILRCVPISNHLYFYWYRQILGQKVEFLVSFYNNEISEKSEIFDDQFSVERPDGSNFTLKIRSTKLEDSAMYFCASAGTGANVLTFGAGSRLTVL.

In DNA form, the CDR3 reads TGTGCCAGCAGCTTAGGGGCTAGCGGGATCCAAGAGACCCAGTACTTC. Protein product: CASSLGASGIQETQYF. The V and J genes are TRBV7-9 and TRBJ2-5, with 9 bases that match TRBD2. Germline V gives CDR1 SEHNR, CDR2 FQNEAQ (reference sequence). The CDR3 sequence is 16 residues long. J was trimmed by 1 base and V by 1 base; bases with no gene match: 4.

The chain joins TRBV20-1 to TRBJ2-1; D remains unclear. Germline V gene lookup returns CDR1 DFQATT and CDR2 SNEGSKA (reference sequence). The germline V and J ends were trimmed by 1 base and 7 bases, with 5 bases remaining between them. This CDR3 is 11 amino acids long. The CDR3 coding sequence is TGCAGTGCTAGAGCACGGAATGAGCAGTTCTTC. As protein: CSARARNEQFF.

The genes are TRBV6-1 and TRBJ1-1; D remains ambiguous. Germline values: CDR1 MNHNS, CDR2 SASEGT. V lost 6 bases and J lost 3, with 17 bases in between. This CDR3 has 15 residues. The CDR3 bases are TGTGCCAGCAGGTCCCCGGGAGCGAAGGACACTGAAGCTTTCTTT. Amino acid sequence: CASRSPGAKDTEAFF.

The sample holds many counts of this clonotype. This chain joins TRBV18 and TRBJ2-7; D is ambiguous. Trimming pared 3 bases from V and 0 bases from J, leaving 3 bases between. This CDR3 contains 12 residues. Germline V lookup: CDR1 KGHSH, CDR2 LQKENI. As DNA, the CDR3 is TGTGCCAGCTCACCCAGCTCCTACGAGCAGTACTTC. It codes for CASSPSSYEQYF.

The chain uses TRBV11-2 and TRBJ1-6, with D possibly TRBD1 on 5 matching bases. Per the germline V gene, CDR1 is SGHAT and CDR2 is FQNNGV. This CDR3 has 15 amino acids. Trimming removed 5 bases at V and 7 bases at J, with 15 bases between. CDR3 in amino acids: CASSLTGTVNSPLHF. The CDR3 bases are TGTGCCAGCAGCCTTACCGGGACTGTAAATTCACCCCTCCACTTT.

The chain is built from TRBV5-1 and TRBJ2-1; TRBD2 matches 8 bases. CDR1 and CDR2 from the germline V gene are SGHRS and YFSETQ. V lost 0 bases, J lost 8 bases, and 13 bases stayed unmatched. This CDR3 contains 17 residues. This CDR3 is CASSLDRSGANSDEQFF. The CDR3 bases are TGCGCCAGCAGCTTGGACCGTAGCGGGGCTAATTCGGATGAGCAGTTCTTC.

This clonotype was seen more than once but under ten times. The chain joins TRBV20-1 to TRBJ2-7; 9 bases fit TRBD2. Trimming cost V 5 bases and J 2 bases; bases outside gene matches: 4. Per germline, CDR1 DFQATT and CDR2 SNEGSKA (reference sequence). The CDR3 is 13 residues long. The CDR3 reads CSAPGLAAYEQYV. CDR3 nucleotide sequence: TGCAGTGCTCCGGGACTAGCAGCCTACGAGCAGTACGTC.

The genes are TRBV10-3 and TRBJ2-7, with unresolved D. V was pared by 0 bases and J by 2 bases, with 2 bases between. The CDR3 covers 12 residues. Per the germline V gene, CDR1 is ENHRY and CDR2 is SYGVKD. CDR3 in amino acids: CAISESAYEQYF. The CDR3 DNA reads as TGTGCCATCAGTGAGTCGGCCTACGAGCAGTACTTC.

This clonotype was observed a few times. The chain has TRBV12-3 or TRBV12-4 and TRBJ1-1; D might be TRBD1 (5 bases). The CDR3 is 12 residues long. Deletions cut 11 bases from V and 9 bases from J, with 19 bases between. The CDR3 spells CAATAGAAQAFF. CDR3 sequence (DNA): TGTGCCGCCACGGCCGGGGCCGCTCAAGCTTTCTTT.

The rearrangement joins TRBV20-1 to TRBJ2-3; the match to TRBD2 covers 13 bases. Germline values: CDR1 DFQATT, CDR2 SNEGSKA (reference sequence). After removal of 0 bases from V and 5 bases from J, the junction contained 8 bases not matched to a gene. The CDR3 extends over 17 amino acids. CDR3 in amino acids: CSARDQLAGGHGDTQYF. CDR3 DNA: TGCAGTGCTAGAGATCAACTAGCGGGGGGGCATGGAGATACGCAGTATTTT.

A few counts support this clonotype. The rearrangement links TRBV18 to TRBJ1-1, with D perhaps TRBD1 (5 bases). The V gene lost 3 bases and the J gene lost 1 base, with 9 bases spanning the gap. This CDR3 comprises 14 residues. Germline V lookup: CDR1 KGHSH, CDR2 LQKENI. CDR3 nucleotide sequence: TGTGCCAGCTCACCCGCCGGGACGAACACTGAAGCTTTCTTT. Its protein product is CASSPAGTNTEAFF.

This clonotype was picked up a small number of times. This chain connects TRBV6-5 to TRBJ2-2; TRBD1 matches 7 bases. Unmatched junction bases numbered 13, after V lost 2 bases and J lost 4 bases. The CDR3 runs 18 residues. Germline values: CDR1 MNHEY, CDR2 SVGAGI. The chain's CDR3 is CASSYGDRPPTGTGELFF. As DNA, the CDR3 is TGTGCCAGCAGTTACGGGGACAGACCTCCAACCGGCACCGGGGAGCTGTTTTTT.

This clonotype was counted once. The gene calls are TRBV5-1 and TRBJ2-3; D perhaps matches TRBD1 (6 bases). Germline V gene sequence: CDR1 SGHRS, CDR2 YFSETQ. The CDR3 is 12 residues long. The V end was cut by 4 bases, the J end by 5 bases, with 8 bases between. DNA of the CDR3: TGCGCCAGCAGCCCAGGGGTAGATACGCAGTATTTT. Translated: CASSPGVDTQYF.

The rearrangement joins TRBV20-1 to TRBJ2-5; 8 bases are shared with TRBD2. The junction had 11 bases not matched to a gene; V was cut back by 3 bases and J by 5 bases. Germline lookup yields CDR1 DFQATT and CDR2 SNEGSKA (reference sequence). The CDR3 extends over 15 amino acids. The CDR3 loop reads CSASNSPGGGETQYF. Written as DNA, the CDR3 is TGCAGTGCTAGCAACTCCCCGGGGGGGGGCGAGACCCAGTACTTC.

This clonotype was picked up one time. This sequence joins TRBV19 and TRBJ2-3; D remains ambiguous. CDR1 and CDR2 (germline): LNHDA, SQIVND (reference sequence). Between the trimmed V and J ends, which lost 9 bases and 2 bases, there was a span of 6 bases. There are 11 residues in the CDR3. The DNA of the CDR3 is TGTGCCAGCCAGATCACAGATACGCAGTATTTT. It codes for CASQITDTQYF.

The chain is built from TRBV5-1 and TRBJ1-5, with D unresolved. V was clipped by 0 bases and J by 8 bases, with 9 bases between them. Germline V gives CDR1 SGHRS, CDR2 YFSETQ. This CDR3 comprises 13 residues. As DNA, the CDR3 is TGCGCCAGCAGCTTGGAGGGTTCGAAGCCCCAGCATTTT. Amino acids: CASSLEGSKPQHF.

The V and J genes are TRBV16 and TRBJ2-2; weak D call: TRBD2 (6 bases). V lost 4 bases to trimming and J lost 5 bases, with 17 bases between them. Germline loops: CDR1 KGHSY, CDR2 FQNENV. The CDR3 runs to 16 residues. CDR3 region: CASSLLGGGPTGELFF. CDR3 nucleotide sequence: TGTGCCAGCAGCCTCTTAGGCGGAGGGCCAACCGGGGAGCTGTTTTTT.

This chain links TRBV4-2 with TRBJ2-5; unclear D gene. CDR3 length equals 13 residues. V was clipped by 4 bases and J by 4 bases, with 10 bases between them. Per germline, CDR1 LGHNA and CDR2 YNFKEQ. In DNA form, the CDR3 reads TGTGCCAGCAGCCCCTCTCCAGCAGAGACCCAGTACTTC. Protein sequence: CASSPSPAETQYF.

The rearrangement joins TRBV10-2 to TRBJ2-2; D is perhaps TRBD1 (6 bases). The germline V and J ends were trimmed by 4 bases and 9 bases, with 9 bases remaining between them. Per germline, CDR1 WSHSY and CDR2 SAAADI. The CDR3 contains 12 residues. The CDR3, as DNA: TGCGCCAGCAGTGGGCAGGGGTGGGAGCTGTTTTTT. Translating gives CASSGQGWELFF.

This clonotype has a handful of counts. The V gene is TRBV5-1, the J gene TRBJ1-1; a possible D gene is TRBD1 (5 bases). This CDR3 spans 14 amino acids. Germline V gene lookup returns CDR1 SGHRS and CDR2 YFSETQ. With 4 bases removed from V and 1 base from J, the gap between germline ends came to 11 bases. The CDR3 bases are TGCGCCAGCAGCGGGGAGGGGAGGAACACTGAAGCTTTCTTT. Translated, it gives CASSGEGRNTEAFF.

V and J are TRBV10-3 and TRBJ2-3; 8 nucleotides match TRBD2. The CDR3 covers 15 residues. Germline CDR1 and CDR2: ENHRY and SYGVKD. Trimming removed 0 bases from V and 1 base from J; junction bases left unmatched: 0. The CDR3 nucleotides are TGTGCCATCAGTGAGTCTAGCGGGGGCACAGATACGCAGTATTTT. It encodes CAISESSGGTDTQYF.

The chain combines TRBV7-7 with TRBJ2-2; 12 bases fit TRBD2. The CDR3 totals 15 residues. The J segment lost 7 bases and the V segment lost 5 bases, leaving 5 bases of the junction unmatched. Looked up from germline, CDR1 is SSHAT and CDR2 is FNYEAQ (reference sequence). CDR3 amino acids: CASSLGLAGNGELFF. CDR3 DNA sequence: TGTGCCAGCAGCCTCGGACTAGCGGGGAACGGGGAGCTGTTTTTT.

This clonotype came up a few times. The J gene is TRBJ1-1, the V gene TRBV10-3; TRBD1 agrees at 10 bases. With 3 bases clipped from V and 10 bases from J, the junction kept 5 bases outside the gene matches. This CDR3 region has 13 residues. CDR1 and CDR2 (germline): ENHRY, SYGVKD. The CDR3 nucleotides are TGTGCCATCAGTGAAGACAGGGGGCACGGAGCTTTCTTT. This sequence encodes CAISEDRGHGAFF.